The sequence of this TCR beta chain was determined in a study of OX40 agonist ivuxolimab in advanced cancers. On the study more broadly: Three patients showed partial responses: one hepatocellular carcinoma and two cutaneous melanoma cases.

Concerning this clone: Its antigen is as yet unknown.

Libraries were prepared by immunoSEQ multiplex PCR; TCRdb keeps only in-frame clonotypes and omits some of them. The sample has fewer than 85,000 clones, roughly 78% seen once. V was shortened by 8 bases and J by 9 bases, with 8 bases between the two germline ends. In germline, CDR1 is SNHLY, CDR2 FYNNEI. The CDR3 is 10 residues long. Study findings and constraints: A proportion of nonresponders additionally exhibited low normalized T-cell clonal expansion. In CD8+ T cells, expanded clones were on average more numerous than in CD4+.

Baseline, cycle 4 day 1, and cycle 7 day 1 were the blood sampling points. V gene TRBV2 combines with J gene TRBJ2-1; D unresolved. The sample was CD4+ or CD8+ T cells sorted from blood, taken in a trial of the OX40 agonist ivuxolimab. The clonotype was recovered from an adult with an advanced solid tumor such as melanoma, head and neck, liver or kidney cancer. The CDR3 region is CASSFGEQFF. The DNA of the CDR3 is TGTGCCAGCTCTTTCGGTGAGCAGTTCTTC.